These 3 T cell receptor beta chains came from one sample sequenced in a study of blood T cells in healthy people across ages. With a J-beta primer mix and a sample-barcoded 5' primer, a second PCR ran 7 to 11 cycles. TCRdb passed the 5' RACE reads through MiXCR, listing each CDR3 protein once. The sample contains hundreds of thousands of distinct CDR3 sequences, just under 25% of which appear only once. This sample also belongs to another study, concerning T cells of mothers and their children.

Sequenced sample: blood. The receptor source for this set is a boy aged 5-17 years in good health.

The rearrangement joins TRBV6-2 or TRBV6-3 to TRBJ2-1; TRBD2 agrees at 9 bases. CDR1 is MNHEY, CDR2 SVGEGT, per germline. This CDR3 has 15 residues. Losses at the gene ends were 7 bases for V and 12 bases for J; bases not matched to a gene: 16. In nucleotides, the CDR3 is TGTGCCAGCACTCAGACTAGCGGAGAGTTACAATTGCAGTTCTTC. Its translation: CASTQTSGELQLQFF.

Only a few counts were recorded for this clonotype. V gene TRBV6-6 combines with J gene TRBJ2-7; 10 bases agree with TRBD1. This CDR3 has 15 amino acids. In germline, CDR1 is MNHNY, CDR2 SVGAGI (reference sequence). Unmatched junction bases numbered 7, after V lost 4 bases and J lost 4 bases. The CDR3: CASSFPGQGLYEQYF. Here the CDR3 DNA reads TGTGCCAGCAGTTTTCCGGGACAGGGGTTATACGAGCAGTACTTC.

CDR3 in amino acids: CSASETGSETQYF. For the CDR3, the DNA is TGCAGTGCTAGCGAGACAGGGTCAGAGACCCAGTACTTC. This rearrangement joins TRBV20-1 to TRBJ2-5; 7 positions match TRBD1. V shed 3 bases and J 4 bases; nucleotides not matched to a gene: 5. Germline V gives CDR1 DFQATT, CDR2 SNEGSKA (reference sequence). This CDR3 contains 13 residues.